What follows is one T cell receptor (beta chain) and its context. Its antigen is not identified. The PCR had 60 Vbeta and 13 Jbeta primers. Assay used: immunoSEQ multiplex PCR; TCRdb lists only in-frame clones, some missing. The sample shows around 150,000 clones, more than 70% of them seen only once. V shed 8 bases and J 6 bases; nucleotides not matched to a gene: 7. The CDR3 extends over 13 amino acids. CDR1 SQVTM and CDR2 ANQGSEA come from the germline V gene. This specimen comes from a study of cytomegalovirus exposure and HLA in healthy donors. Findings and caveats of the study: An ancestry cluster, one associated with Asian ancestry, reportedly showed fewer N-insertions than the approximately 670-donor mean in a later analysis. Near-uniform donor sequencing depth was presumed by presence/absence analyses. Segments of the TCR beta V type were, in most cases, productive about 90% or about 30% of the time in an earlier analysis.

This clonotype originated in a male donor in good health and CMV-seronegative. The sequenced sample consisted of PBMCs. This chain joins TRBV29-1 and TRBJ1-4; 9 bases line up with TRBD1. CDR3 loop: CSTTGGADEKLFF. As DNA, the CDR3 is TGCAGCACCACAGGGGGCGCGGATGAAAAACTGTTTTTT.